This TCR beta chain was profiled in a study of T cell repertoires in cytomegalovirus infection. Looking at the study overall: Use of recently identified HLA-C-restricted and well-studied HLA-B-restricted CMV epitopes was part of the study. Public TCR beta signature analysis indicated the presence of both CMV infection and matching HLA type. Study-wide findings and caveats: What dominated the ex vivo response were HLA-C-restricted CMV-specific TCR beta clonotypes.

This clonotype was observed many times. The antigen remains unidentified. TCRdb re-called the reads through MiXCR, storing one row per CDR3 protein. Among about 700,000 distinct CDR3 sequences, approximately 33% were seen once, and the ten largest hold 18%. The CDR3 is 13 residues long. The trim removed 4 bases at V and 5 bases at J, leaving 4 bases unmatched. Germline CDR1 is SGHTA and CDR2 is FQGNSA. The sequence derives from a human donor in good health (CMV status not recorded). Some clones in this sample may be carry-over from other donors' samples. This sequence joins TRBV7-2 and TRBJ2-5; 7 nucleotides line up with TRBD2. The sequences come from cultured PBMCs, collected from culture after CMV antigen stimulation. The CDR3 here is CASSWGGGETQYF. CDR3 bases: TGTGCCAGCAGCTGGGGGGGGGGTGAGACCCAGTACTTC.